This TCR beta chain came from a study of T-cell memory formation after mild COVID-19. Study-wide context: Most TCR clusters belonged to a single donor. Study-wide results and limits: Contracting clones, day 15 to 85, had balanced CD4/CD8, and later expanders favored CD4+.

The table lists this clonotype with many counts. Its cognate antigen is unknown. Trimming shortened V by 0 bases and J by 5 bases, and 6 bases separated the two germline ends. Per germline, CDR1 SGHTA and CDR2 FQGNSA. This CDR3 region has 13 residues. TCRdb re-called the 5' RACE reads through MiXCR, storing one row per CDR3 protein. Of a few hundred thousand distinct CDR3 sequences in the sample, 9.4% are singletons; the top ten hold 22%. The source is a young man who had mild COVID-19 (a few samples of this study predate the infection). Cell type and time point are not known. The chain links TRBV7-2 to TRBJ2-3, with D uncertain. Sequencing input: PBMCs or a T cell subset sorted from them (not recorded which). The CDR3 loop is CASSLASLDTQYF. CDR3 coding DNA: TGTGCCAGCAGCTTAGCTAGCTTAGATACGCAGTATTTT.